The sequence of this T cell receptor beta chain was determined in a study of response to subunit inactivated influenza vaccine. A few counts support this clonotype. CDR3 length equals 13 residues. CDR1 and CDR2 (germline): DFQATT, SNEGSKA (reference sequence). V was shortened by 3 bases and J by 5 bases, with 13 bases between the two germline ends. TCRdb processed the RT-PCR reads anew with MiXCR; each CDR3 protein has one entry. The data hold over 650,000 distinct CDR3 sequences, with around 20% observed a single time. The genes are TRBV20-1 and TRBJ2-5, with D perhaps given as TRBD1 or TRBD2 (6 bases each). This TCR derives from a man aged 50 to 59 who received an inactivated influenza vaccine. Sequencing was performed on PBMCs from blood, taken roughly 5 days after vaccination. As DNA, the CDR3 is TGCAGTGCTAGTCCGAGGGGGGTGGAGACCCAGTACTTC. Protein: CSASPRGVETQYF.